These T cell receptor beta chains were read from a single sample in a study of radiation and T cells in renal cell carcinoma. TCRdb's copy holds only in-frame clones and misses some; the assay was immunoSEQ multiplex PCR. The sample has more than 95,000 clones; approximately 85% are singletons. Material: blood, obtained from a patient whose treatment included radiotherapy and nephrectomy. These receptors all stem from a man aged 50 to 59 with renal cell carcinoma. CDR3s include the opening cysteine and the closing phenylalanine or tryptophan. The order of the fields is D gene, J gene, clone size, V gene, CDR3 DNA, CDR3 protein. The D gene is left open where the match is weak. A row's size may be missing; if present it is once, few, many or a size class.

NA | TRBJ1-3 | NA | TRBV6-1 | TGTGCCAGCAGTGGTACAACAGGGGGAAACACCATATATTTT | CASSGTTGGNTIYF
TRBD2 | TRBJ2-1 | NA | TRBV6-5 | TGTGCCAGCAGTTACTCGAGGACTAGCGGAAACAATGAGCAGTTCTTC | CASSYSRTSGNNEQFF
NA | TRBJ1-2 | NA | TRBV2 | TGTGCCAGCTCGGCAACCGAACAGGGTGATTTAAGTGGCTACACCTTC | CASSATEQGDLSGYTF
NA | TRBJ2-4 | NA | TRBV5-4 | TGTGCCAGCAGCTTCCGGGGGGCCGAAAACATTCAGTACTTC | CASSFRGAENIQYF
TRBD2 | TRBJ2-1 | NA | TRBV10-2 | TGCGCCAGCAGAAGGAGCGGGAGCTCCTACAATGAGCAGTTCTTC | CASRRSGSSYNEQFF
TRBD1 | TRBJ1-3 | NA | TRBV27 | TGTGCCAGCAGTCAGGACAGGTTCGCAAACACCATATATTTT | CASSQDRFANTIYF
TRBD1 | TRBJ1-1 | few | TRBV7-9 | TGTGCCAGCAGCTTTACAGGGGGCACTGAAGCTTTCTTT | CASSFTGGTEAFF
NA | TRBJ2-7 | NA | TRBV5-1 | TGCGCCAGCAGCGCCAGGGGAAAGAACTACGAGCAGTACTTC | CASSARGKNYEQYF
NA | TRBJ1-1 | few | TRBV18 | TGTGCCAGCTCCCCCGGTGGGGACGTTGAAATGAACACTGAAGCTTTCTTT | CASSPGGDVEMNTEAFF
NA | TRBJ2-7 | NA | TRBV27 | TGTGCCTCATCCGAGGCTAGCGACTTCTACGAGCAGTACTTC | CASSEASDFYEQYF
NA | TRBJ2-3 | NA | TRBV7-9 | TGTGCCAGCAGCTTAGCGGTTAGGAACACAGATACGCAGTATTTT | CASSLAVRNTDTQYF
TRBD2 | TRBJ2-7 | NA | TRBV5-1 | TGCGCCAGCCGACCCGGGGGGGCAGGCTACGAGCAGTACTTC | CASRPGGAGYEQYF
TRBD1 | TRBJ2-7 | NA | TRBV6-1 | TGTGCCAGCGGGCCTACAGGGGGCTTCTACGAGCAGTACTTC | CASGPTGGFYEQYF
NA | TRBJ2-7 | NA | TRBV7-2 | TGTGCCAGCAGCCGGGGTTCGGGATACGAGCAGTACTTC | CASSRGSGYEQYF
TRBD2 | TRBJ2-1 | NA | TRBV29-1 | TGCAGCGTTGAATTGGCAGCGGGGGGCTACAATGAGCAGTTCTTC | CSVELAAGGYNEQFF
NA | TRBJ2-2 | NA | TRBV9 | TGTGCCAGCAGCGTGGACGGCACCGGGGAGCTGTTTTTT | CASSVDGTGELFF
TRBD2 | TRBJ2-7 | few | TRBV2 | TGTGCCAGCATTCAATTCCAGGGCTTAGCGGGCGAGCAGTACTTC | CASIQFQGLAGEQYF
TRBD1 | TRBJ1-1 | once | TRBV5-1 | TGCGCCAGCAGTGTGGGTGACAGGGGAATCATGAACACTGAAGCTTTCTTT | CASSVGDRGIMNTEAFF
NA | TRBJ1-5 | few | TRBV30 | TGTGCCAGTTCCTCGGCGGAGGTCAATCAGCCCCAGCATTTT | CASSSAEVNQPQHF
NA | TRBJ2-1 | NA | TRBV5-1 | TGCGCCAGCAGCTTGGTGGCGGACTCCTACAATGAGCAGTTCTTC | CASSLVADSYNEQFF
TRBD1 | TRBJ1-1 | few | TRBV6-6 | TGTGCCAGCAGTCCCGACAGGGGAAACACTGAAGCTTTCTTT | CASSPDRGNTEAFF
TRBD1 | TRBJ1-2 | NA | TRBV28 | TGTGCCAGCAGTACCTACAGGGGGCTCGTCTATGGCTACACCTTC | CASSTYRGLVYGYTF
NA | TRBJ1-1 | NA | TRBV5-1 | TGCGCCAGCAGCCCTATATTAGGGGCGTCTGAAGCTTTCTTT | CASSPILGASEAFF
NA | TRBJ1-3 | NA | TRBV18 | TGTGCCAGCTCACCACCTGGAGGGGGCTCTGGAAACACCATATATTTT | CASSPPGGGSGNTIYF
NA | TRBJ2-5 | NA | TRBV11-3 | TGTGCCAGCAGCCCCGGGGGTAACCAAGAGACCCAGTACTTC | CASSPGGNQETQYF
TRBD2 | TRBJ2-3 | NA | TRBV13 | TGTGCCAGCAGCCAATGGACCGGGACTAGCGGCACAGATACGCAGTATTTT | CASSQWTGTSGTDTQYF
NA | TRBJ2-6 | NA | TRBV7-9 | TGTGCCAGCAGCGCCAAAACATTCGCTGGGGCCAACGTCCTGACTTTC | CASSAKTFAGANVLTF
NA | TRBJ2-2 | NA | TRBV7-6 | TGTGCCAGCAGCTTAGCCGGTGGCACCGGGGAGCTGTTTTTT | CASSLAGGTGELFF
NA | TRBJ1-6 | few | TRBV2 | TGTGCCAGCAGTGAAATCAGCGGGGCTCCACCCCTCCACTTT | CASSEISGAPPLHF
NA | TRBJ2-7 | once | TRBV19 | TGTGCCAGTAGTATCATCCACCAGGGCTACGAGCAGTACTTC | CASSIIHQGYEQYF